This TCR beta chain was identified during a study of cytomegalovirus exposure and HLA in healthy donors. This CDR3 contains 15 residues. CDR1 is SGHAT, CDR2 FQDESV, per germline (reference sequence). The ends were cut back, 2 bases at V and 3 bases at J, with 10 bases in the middle. PCR was performed using 60 Vbeta and 13 Jbeta primers. Measured with immunoSEQ multiplex PCR; TCRdb has only the in-frame clones, and not every one. The table shows about 150,000 clones, with about 80% occurring only once. This clone came up a few times. The chain joins TRBV11-1 to TRBJ2-2; TRBD1 might be the D (5 bases). This TCR derives from a woman aged 40-49 years in good health and CMV-seronegative. The sequenced sample consisted of PBMCs. The CDR3 DNA reads TGTGCCAGCAGCTTATGGGCCAGGGACACCGGGGAGCTGTTTTTT. Translating it yields CASSLWARDTGELFF.